This TCR beta chain appears in the sequencing data of a study of STAT5B mutations in CD4+ large granular lymphocyte leukemia. The assay was run at survey level. TCRdb's table, derived via immunoSEQ multiplex PCR, lists solely in-frame clones and lacks some. The sample shows roughly 30,000 clones, 76% of them seen only once. Source material: CD4+ T cells from blood buffy coats. This sequence originates from a human donor in good health.

CDR3 residues: CASSVNPGGTGELFF. The CDR3 DNA follows: TGCGCCAGCAGCGTCAATCCAGGGGGAACCGGGGAGCTGTTTTTT. The chain joins TRBV5-1 to TRBJ2-2; the match to TRBD1 covers 7 bases. This CDR3 region has 15 residues. CDR1 SGHRS and CDR2 YFSETQ come from the germline V gene. V lost 4 bases to trimming and J lost 5 bases; unmatched junction nucleotides: 8.